The text below deals with one T cell receptor (beta chain). Germline CDR1 SGHRS, CDR2 YFSETQ. The CDR3 length is 11 residues. The V end was cut by 6 bases, the J end by 2 bases, with 5 bases between. TCRdb used MiXCR to reprocess the 5' RACE reads, holding one entry per CDR3 protein. The profile covers tens of thousands of distinct CDR3 sequences, with more than 15% appearing a single time and roughly 14% taken by the ten largest. These data belong to a study of neurological immune-mediated disorders. The sequenced sample consisted of PBMCs. The source of this sequence is a woman aged 40 to 50 in good health. The chain joins TRBV5-1 to TRBJ2-5; the D is unclear. The CDR3 region is CASKKQETQYF. CDR3 sequence (DNA): TGCGCCAGCAAGAAACAAGAGACCCAGTACTTC.